This TCR beta chain was identified in a study of cytomegalovirus exposure and HLA in healthy donors. V shed 4 bases and J shed 3 bases, with 15 bases lying between them. The CDR3 extends over 15 amino acids. Germline-derived CDR1 and CDR2 are SEHNR and FQNEAQ (reference sequence). The PCR made use of 60 Vbeta and 13 Jbeta primers. The table came from immunoSEQ multiplex PCR; TCRdb's copy has only in-frame clones and leaves some out. Here the sample spans some 65,000 clones, 68% being singletons. The chain recombines TRBV7-9 with TRBJ1-1, with D perhaps TRBD1 (6 bases). The TCR was taken from a woman in her thirties in good health and CMV-seronegative. The specimen sequenced was PBMCs. CDR3 nucleotide sequence: TGTGCCAGCAGCTCCCGTGGGGGCGGGTACACTGAAGCTTTCTTT. Translation: CASSSRGGGYTEAFF.